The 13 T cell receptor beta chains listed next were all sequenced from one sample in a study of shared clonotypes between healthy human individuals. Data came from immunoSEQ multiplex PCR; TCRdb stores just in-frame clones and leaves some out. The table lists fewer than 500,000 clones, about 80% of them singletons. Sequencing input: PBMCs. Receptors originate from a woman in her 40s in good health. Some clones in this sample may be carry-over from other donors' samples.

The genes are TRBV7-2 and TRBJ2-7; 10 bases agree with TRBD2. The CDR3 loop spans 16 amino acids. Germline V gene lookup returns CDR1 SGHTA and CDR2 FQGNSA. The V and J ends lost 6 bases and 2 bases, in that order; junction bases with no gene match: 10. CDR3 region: CASSSQRLAGAYEQYF. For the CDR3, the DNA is TGTGCCAGCAGTTCCCAGCGGCTAGCGGGAGCCTACGAGCAGTACTTC.

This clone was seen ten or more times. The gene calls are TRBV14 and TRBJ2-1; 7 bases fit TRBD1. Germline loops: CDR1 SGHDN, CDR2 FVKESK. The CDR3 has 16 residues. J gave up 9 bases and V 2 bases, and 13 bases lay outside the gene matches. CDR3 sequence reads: CASSQRRSRGKGEQFF. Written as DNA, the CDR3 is TGTGCCAGCAGCCAAAGGAGGAGCAGGGGGAAGGGTGAGCAGTTCTTC.

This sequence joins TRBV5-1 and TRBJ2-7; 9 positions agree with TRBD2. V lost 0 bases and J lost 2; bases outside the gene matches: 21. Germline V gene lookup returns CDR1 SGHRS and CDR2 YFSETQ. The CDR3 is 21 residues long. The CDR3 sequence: CASSLAGAGGRGGRWAYEQYF. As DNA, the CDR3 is TGCGCCAGCAGCTTGGCGGGGGCGGGGGGGCGCGGAGGCCGGTGGGCCTACGAGCAGTACTTC.

The CDR3 loop reads CASSTPTGARGAYEQYF. For the CDR3, the DNA is TGTGCCAGCAGTACCCCGACAGGGGCACGGGGGGCCTACGAGCAGTACTTC. The chain recombines TRBV28 with TRBJ2-7; D might be TRBD1 (8 bases). The CDR3 has 17 amino acids. V lost 5 bases, J lost 2 bases, and 22 bases lay in between. Germline CDR1 reads MDHEN; CDR2 reads SYDVKM.

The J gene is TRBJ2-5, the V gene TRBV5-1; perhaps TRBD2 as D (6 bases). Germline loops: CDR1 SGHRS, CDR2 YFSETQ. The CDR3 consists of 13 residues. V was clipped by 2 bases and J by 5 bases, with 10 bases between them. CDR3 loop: CASSFRLGETQYF. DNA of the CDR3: TGCGCCAGCAGCTTCCGACTAGGTGAGACCCAGTACTTC.

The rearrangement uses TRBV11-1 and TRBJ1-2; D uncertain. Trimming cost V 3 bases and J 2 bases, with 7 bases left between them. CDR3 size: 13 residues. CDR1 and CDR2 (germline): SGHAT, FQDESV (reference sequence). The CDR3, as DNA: TGTGCCAGCAGCTTGAGCCAGAACTATGGCTACACCTTC. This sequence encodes CASSLSQNYGYTF.

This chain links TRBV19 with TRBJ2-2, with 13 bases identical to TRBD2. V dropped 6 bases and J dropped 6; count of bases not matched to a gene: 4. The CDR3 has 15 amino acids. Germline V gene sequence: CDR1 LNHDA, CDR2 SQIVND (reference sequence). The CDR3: CASSAGLAGAGELFF. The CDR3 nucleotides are TGTGCCAGTAGCGCCGGACTAGCGGGAGCCGGGGAGCTGTTTTTT.

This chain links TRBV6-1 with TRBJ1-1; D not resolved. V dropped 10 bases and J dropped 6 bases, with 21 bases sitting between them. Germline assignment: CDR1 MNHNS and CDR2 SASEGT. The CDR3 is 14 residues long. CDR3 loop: CATIARGWRAEAFF. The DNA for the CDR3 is TGTGCCACCATCGCCCGGGGTTGGAGGGCTGAAGCTTTCTTT.

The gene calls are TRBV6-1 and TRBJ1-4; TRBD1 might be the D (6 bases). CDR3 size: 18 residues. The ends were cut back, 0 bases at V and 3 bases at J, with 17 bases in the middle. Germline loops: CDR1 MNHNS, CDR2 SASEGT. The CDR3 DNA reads TGTGCCAGCAGTGAAGCGCTTCAGGGGTTGGTCCCTAATGAAAAACTGTTTTTT. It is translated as CASSEALQGLVPNEKLFF.

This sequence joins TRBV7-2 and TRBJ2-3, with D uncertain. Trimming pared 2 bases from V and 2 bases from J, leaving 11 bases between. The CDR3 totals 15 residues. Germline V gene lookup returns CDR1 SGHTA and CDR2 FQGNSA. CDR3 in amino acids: CASSLRPYFTDTQYF. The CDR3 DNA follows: TGTGCCAGCAGCTTAAGGCCCTACTTCACAGATACGCAGTATTTT.

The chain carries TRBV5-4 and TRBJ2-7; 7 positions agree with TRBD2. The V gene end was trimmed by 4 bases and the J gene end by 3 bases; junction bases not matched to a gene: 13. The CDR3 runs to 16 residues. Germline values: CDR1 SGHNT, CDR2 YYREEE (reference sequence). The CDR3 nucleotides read TGTGCCAGCAGCCCAGGGAGGGTCGGACATGGCTACGAGCAGTACTTC. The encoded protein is CASSPGRVGHGYEQYF.

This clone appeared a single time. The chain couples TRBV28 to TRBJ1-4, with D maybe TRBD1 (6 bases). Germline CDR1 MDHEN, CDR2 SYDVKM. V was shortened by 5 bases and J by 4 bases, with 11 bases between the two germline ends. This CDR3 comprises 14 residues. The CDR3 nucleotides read TGTGCCAGCAGTAAGGGGGGGGTTAATGAAAAACTGTTTTTT. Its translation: CASSKGGVNEKLFF.

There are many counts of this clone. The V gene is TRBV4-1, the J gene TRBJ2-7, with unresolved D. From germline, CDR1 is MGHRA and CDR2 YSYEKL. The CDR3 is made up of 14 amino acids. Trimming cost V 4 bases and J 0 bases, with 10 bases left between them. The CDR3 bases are TGCGCCAGCAGCCTACAGAGGTACTCCTACGAGCAGTACTTC. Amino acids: CASSLQRYSYEQYF.